Below, 32 T cell receptor beta chains from the same sample are listed, as sequenced in a study of OX40 agonist ivuxolimab in advanced cancers. Sequencing was performed with immunoSEQ multiplex PCR; in TCRdb, only in-frame clones are kept and a portion is missing. The sample lists 75,000 to 100,000 clones; 84% were seen once. Sequenced here: CD4+ or CD8+ T cells sorted from blood, sampled in a trial of the OX40 agonist ivuxolimab. These receptors originate from an adult with an advanced solid tumor such as melanoma, head and neck, liver or kidney cancer.

The chain recombines TRBV13 with TRBJ2-7, with 13 positions matching TRBD2. The germline gives CDR1 PRHDT, CDR2 FYEKMQ (reference sequence). The V gene end was trimmed by 6 bases and the J gene end by 4 bases; junction bases not matched to a gene: 6. This CDR3 spans 15 amino acids. The CDR3 coding sequence is TGTGCCAGCAGGTGGACTAGCGGGGGTATTTACGAGCAGTACTTC. Protein sequence: CASRWTSGGIYEQYF.

As for this clone: An end of the junction does not agree with germline; a read error may underlie this. The V call is TRBV11-2, the J call TRBJ2-2, with D uncertain. CDR3 length equals 14 residues. Germline lookup yields CDR1 SGHAT and CDR2 FQNNGV. CDR3 DNA sequence: TGTGCCAGCAGTTTAGGAGTGAGGACCGGGGAGCTGTTTTTT. It specifies CASSLGVRTGELFF.

The V and J genes are TRBV7-2 and TRBJ2-3; 9 bases align to TRBD2. The V and J ends lost 3 bases and 0 bases, in that order; junction bases with no gene match: 7. Germline V lookup: CDR1 SGHTA, CDR2 FQGNSA. This CDR3 spans 17 amino acids. The CDR3, as DNA: TGTGCCAGCAGCTTGGAAGCGCGGGGGGGAAGCACAGATACGCAGTATTTT. This translates into CASSLEARGGSTDTQYF.

The sample holds one count of this clone. J is TRBJ2-3 and V is TRBV5-1, with 8 bases identical to TRBD2. Germline CDR1 SGHRS, CDR2 YFSETQ. The CDR3 totals 18 residues. Unmatched junction bases numbered 12, after V lost 1 base and J lost 2 bases. The chain's CDR3 is CASSLSGGAPIPTDTQYF. DNA of the CDR3: TGCGCCAGCAGCTTGTCCGGGGGGGCCCCGATCCCCACAGATACGCAGTATTTT.

This clone was seen once. The chain couples TRBV7-9 to TRBJ2-3; 10 bases line up with TRBD2. The CDR3 runs 15 residues. In germline, CDR1 is SEHNR, CDR2 FQNEAQ (reference sequence). The V segment lost 6 bases and the J segment 6 bases; nucleotides outside the gene matches: 9. The DNA of the CDR3 is TGTGCCAGCAGGCGAGCGGGGGGGCCGACGGATACGCAGTATTTT. Amino acids: CASRRAGGPTDTQYF.

The chain combines TRBV5-6 with TRBJ1-2; D may be TRBD1 (5 bases). Trimming stripped 4 bases from V and 6 bases from J, with 16 bases between. Germline V gives CDR1 SGHDT, CDR2 YYEEEE. The CDR3 is made up of 14 amino acids. The DNA for the CDR3 is TGTGCCAGCAGCGACAACAGGTGGCAGGATGGCTACACCTTC. Translation: CASSDNRWQDGYTF.

The chain is built from TRBV5-3 and TRBJ2-3, with 14 bases that match TRBD2. TRBV5-3 belongs to the ORF category, with a function that is uncertain. This CDR3 contains 20 residues. The J segment lost 3 bases and the V segment lost 6 bases, leaving 18 bases of the junction unmatched. For the CDR3, the DNA is TGTGCCAGAAACCCCCATACGGGACTAGCGGGAGTATTGAGGACAGATACGCAGTATTTT. It codes for CARNPHTGLAGVLRTDTQYF.

This clone appeared a single time. Other DNA sequences in this sample translate to the same CDR3. This rearrangement joins TRBV18 to TRBJ1-1; D not resolved. Germline assignment: CDR1 KGHSH and CDR2 LQKENI. The ends were cut back, 3 bases at V and 8 bases at J, with 7 bases in the middle. This CDR3 region has 11 residues. In DNA form, the CDR3 reads TGTGCCAGCTCACCTGCCGTGGAAGCTTTCTTT. Its translation is CASSPAVEAFF.

This clone was counted between two and nine times. The genes are TRBV6-1 and TRBJ2-3; 11 nucleotides align to TRBD2. The V gene's germline CDR1 is MNHNS and CDR2 SASEGT. Trimming took 5 bases from V and 0 from J; bases not matched to a gene: 1. The CDR3 sequence is 15 residues long. The CDR3 is CASSRLAGSTDTQYF. For the CDR3, the DNA is TGTGCCAGCAGTCGACTAGCGGGGAGCACAGATACGCAGTATTTT.

The chain employs TRBV5-1 and TRBJ1-1; 7 nucleotides match TRBD1. From germline, CDR1 is SGHRS and CDR2 YFSETQ. V dropped 2 bases and J dropped 2; count of bases not matched to a gene: 6. The CDR3 has 15 amino acids. CDR3 residues: CASSLQTGFNTEAFF. DNA of the CDR3: TGCGCCAGCAGCTTACAGACAGGGTTCAACACTGAAGCTTTCTTT.

This chain connects TRBV2 to TRBJ2-4, with 7 positions matching TRBD1. J was trimmed by 0 bases and V by 6 bases; bases with no gene match: 5. This CDR3 is 15 amino acids long. CDR1 is SNHLY and CDR2 is FYNNEI in the germline V gene. The CDR3 DNA is TGTGCCAGCAGGGGGACAGCCAAAGCCAAAAACATTCAGTACTTC. Translating it yields CASRGTAKAKNIQYF.

In this sample, this clone turned up a few times. The chain joins TRBV29-1 to TRBJ2-3; 8 positions match TRBD1. J was trimmed by 3 bases and V by 7 bases; bases with no gene match: 6. This CDR3 has 13 amino acids. Germline V gene lookup returns CDR1 SQVTM and CDR2 ANQGSEA. The CDR3 region has the DNA TGCAGCGCGGGACAGGTGGGGACAGATACGCAGTATTTT. Translated: CSAGQVGTDTQYF.

The V gene is TRBV18, the J gene TRBJ2-4, with 9 nucleotides matching TRBD1. The CDR3 runs 18 residues. The V and J ends lost 4 bases and 3 bases, in that order; junction bases with no gene match: 13. From germline, CDR1 is KGHSH and CDR2 LQKENI. In DNA form, the CDR3 reads TGTGCCAGCTCACAGGGACAGGGCTTCGCTCCCCGCAAAAACATTCAGTACTTC. Translation gives CASSQGQGFAPRKNIQYF.

The genes are TRBV5-4 and TRBJ2-1; TRBD2 matches at 10 bases. Germline V gene data show CDR1 as SGHNT and CDR2 as YYREEE (reference sequence). The trim removed 4 bases at V and 6 bases at J, leaving 10 bases unmatched. The CDR3 is 16 residues long. The CDR3 is CASSIPAGGLSNEQFF. Here the CDR3 DNA reads TGTGCCAGCAGCATCCCAGCGGGGGGGCTTTCCAATGAGCAGTTCTTC.

The V call is TRBV9, the J call TRBJ1-1; D is possibly TRBD1 (5 bases). Per germline, CDR1 SGDLS and CDR2 YYNGEE. Between the trimmed V and J ends, which lost 4 bases and 4 bases, there was a span of 11 bases. The CDR3 sequence is 13 residues long. CDR3 coding DNA: TGTGCCAGCAGCACCTGGGGGAGCACTGAAGCTTTCTTT. Protein sequence: CASSTWGSTEAFF.

The chain is built from TRBV9 and TRBJ2-1; 8 nucleotides line up with TRBD1. This CDR3 is built from 15 residues. With V trimmed by 3 bases and J by 4 bases, 6 bases remained unmatched. Germline CDR1 and CDR2: SGDLS and YYNGEE. The CDR3 spells CASSATGTGYNEQFF. As DNA, the CDR3 is TGTGCCAGCAGCGCAACCGGGACAGGTTACAATGAGCAGTTCTTC.

The chain carries TRBV10-2 and TRBJ1-1; D remains unclear. V lost 6 bases to trimming and J lost 4 bases, with 12 bases between them. This CDR3 has 13 amino acids. Germline V CDR1 and CDR2: WSHSY, SAAADI. This CDR3 reads CASSPRLGTEAFF. CDR3 sequence (DNA): TGCGCCAGCAGCCCTAGGCTGGGCACTGAAGCTTTCTTT.

The chain is built from TRBV27 and TRBJ2-1; the D gene is possibly TRBD1 (6 bases). The V gene's germline CDR1 is MNHEY and CDR2 SMNVEV (reference sequence). The CDR3 length is 13 residues. The V gene lost 2 bases and the J gene lost 6 bases, with 8 bases spanning the gap. The CDR3 coding sequence is TGTGCCAGCAGTTTAAGGGGGACCAATGAGCAGTTCTTC. This gives the protein CASSLRGTNEQFF.

The chain joins TRBV6-1 to TRBJ2-5; 7 bases are shared with TRBD1. The V and J ends lost 11 bases and 5 bases, in that order; junction bases with no gene match: 11. Germline values: CDR1 MNHNS, CDR2 SASEGT. The CDR3 consists of 13 residues. The CDR3 DNA is TGTGCCGCCCGGAAGGGGGCGGAGGAGACCCAGTACTTC. It translates to CAARKGAEETQYF.

The chain uses TRBV30 and TRBJ2-7; tentative D call: TRBD1 (6 bases). V lost 0 bases, J lost 2 bases, and 14 bases lay in between. CDR3 length equals 15 residues. Germline loops: CDR1 GTSNPN, CDR2 SVGIG (reference sequence). CDR3 region: CAWSVGQPKPYEQYF. The CDR3 DNA reads as TGTGCCTGGAGTGTGGGACAACCAAAGCCCTACGAGCAGTACTTC.

This clone was recorded at least ten times. Other DNA variants within this sample encode the same CDR3. The chain employs TRBV28 and TRBJ2-7; D might be TRBD2 (5 bases). There are 12 residues in the CDR3. Germline V gives CDR1 MDHEN, CDR2 SYDVKM. Trimming cost V 7 bases and J 1 base, with 8 bases left between them. This CDR3 is CASNRDSYEQYF. The CDR3 nucleotides are TGTGCCAGCAATCGGGATTCCTACGAGCAGTACTTC.

The chain links TRBV2 to TRBJ1-3; TRBD1 agrees at 7 bases. CDR1 and CDR2 (germline): SNHLY, FYNNEI. Unmatched junction bases numbered 6, after V lost 3 bases and J lost 4 bases. The CDR3 covers 15 residues. Here the CDR3 reads CASSEGQPRGNTIYF. Here the CDR3 DNA reads TGTGCCAGCAGTGAGGGACAGCCACGGGGAAACACCATATATTTT.

This clone was found once. V and J are TRBV9 and TRBJ1-2; 7 nucleotides match TRBD1. Germline CDR1 reads SGDLS; CDR2 reads YYNGEE. V trimming: 4 bases; J trimming: 6 bases; junction bases outside the gene matches: 9. The CDR3 is 14 amino acids. CDR3 bases: TGTGCCAGCAGCAAGACGGCAGGGGGGGATGGCTACACCTTC. Its translation is CASSKTAGGDGYTF.

The rearrangement links TRBV7-9 to TRBJ2-5; maybe TRBD1 (6 bases). Germline V CDR1 and CDR2: SEHNR, FQNEAQ (reference sequence). The germline V and J ends were trimmed by 1 base and 4 bases, with 16 bases remaining between them. The CDR3 spans 16 residues. Written as DNA, the CDR3 is TGTGCCAGCAGCTTAGTGGTCAGGGGCGGATCAGAGACCCAGTACTTC. This codes for CASSLVVRGGSETQYF.

This chain uses TRBV18 with TRBJ2-7, with D uncertain. This CDR3 region has 14 residues. Germline lookup yields CDR1 KGHSH and CDR2 LQKENI. Trimming left V 3 bases short and J 0 bases short, with 9 bases between. The CDR3 protein is CASSPPHSSYEQYF. The CDR3 bases are TGTGCCAGCTCACCGCCCCATAGCTCCTACGAGCAGTACTTC.

In this sample, this clone turned up a few times. The chain combines TRBV19 with TRBJ2-3; D is ambiguous. The CDR3 spans 14 residues. Trimming removed 6 bases from V and 0 bases from J, with 10 bases in between. Per germline, CDR1 LNHDA and CDR2 SQIVND (reference sequence). The CDR3 spells CASSLDLSTDTQYF. The CDR3 region has the DNA TGTGCCAGTAGCCTGGATCTAAGCACAGATACGCAGTATTTT.

The V call is TRBV9, the J call TRBJ2-3, with D possibly matching TRBD2 (5 bases). Trimming removed 2 bases at V and 1 base at J, with 11 bases between. This CDR3 is 15 amino acids long. The germline gives CDR1 SGDLS, CDR2 YYNGEE. CDR3 nucleotides: TGTGCCAGCAGCGTCTTGGACTTAGGCACAGATACGCAGTATTTT. Translation gives CASSVLDLGTDTQYF. The full variable domain, rest sourced from reference TRBV9 and TRBJ2-3, is DSGVTQTPKHLITATGQRVTLRCSPRSGDLSVYWYQQSLDQGLQFLIQYYNGEERAKGNILERFSAQQFPDLHSELNLSSLELGDSALYFCASSVLDLGTDTQYFGPGTRLTVL.

This chain joins TRBV21-1 and TRBJ2-7; TRBD1, the table's D call, lacks a check against the DNA. TRBV21-1 is marked as a pseudogene. This CDR3 spans 13 amino acids. CDR3 loop: CASIDRGPYEQYF. The DNA for the CDR3 is TGTGCCAGCATAGACAGGGGACCTTACGAGCAGTACTTC.

In its sample, this clone was seen a few times. The V gene is TRBV7-9, the J gene TRBJ2-1; 10 bases match TRBD1. CDR3 length equals 15 residues. V gave up 4 bases and J gave up 10 bases; unmatched junction bases: 10. The germline CDR1 and CDR2 sequences are SEHNR and FQNEAQ (reference sequence). CDR3 amino acids: CASSYSGTGDREQFF. The CDR3 nucleotides are TGTGCCAGCAGCTATTCCGGGACAGGGGACAGGGAGCAGTTCTTC.

Remarks on this clone: The junction shows a germline mismatch at one end, possibly a read error. The chain has TRBV6-6 and TRBJ1-2, with a possible D match to TRBD1 (6 bases). Germline V lookup: CDR1 MNHNY, CDR2 SVGAGI (reference sequence). The CDR3 totals 15 residues. CDR3 residues: CAGSTPGTLVGGYTF. The CDR3 region has the DNA TGTGCCGGCAGCACCCCCGGGACACTCGTCGGGGGCTACACCTTC.

This clone was found a few times. This sequence joins TRBV29-1 and TRBJ2-7; 8 bases map to TRBD1. In germline, CDR1 is SQVTM, CDR2 ANQGSEA. V lost 0 bases and J lost 5; bases outside the gene matches: 6. CDR3 size: 14 residues. The CDR3 bases are TGCAGCGTTGAAGAGGACAGGGAACCCCACGAGCAGTACTTC. The encoded protein is CSVEEDREPHEQYF.

The chain combines TRBV19 with TRBJ1-1; TRBD1 aligns across 8 bases. V gave up 5 bases and J gave up 3 bases; unmatched junction bases: 5. The germline CDR1 and CDR2 sequences are LNHDA and SQIVND (reference sequence). This CDR3 is 14 amino acids long. In DNA, the CDR3 is TGTGCCAGTAGTGAGGCAGGGGGCTACACTGAAGCTTTCTTT. Residues: CASSEAGGYTEAFF.